This passage covers 30 T cell receptor beta chains from one sample sequenced in a study of radiotherapy plus CTLA-4 blockade in lung cancer. Using immunoSEQ multiplex PCR, the repertoire was profiled, and TCRdb retains in-frame clones only, with some absent. The sample contains 85,000 to 95,000 clones, approximately 78% of which appear only once. Source: peripheral blood, taken from a patient treated with radiotherapy plus ipilimumab. The receptors stem from a human donor with non-small cell lung cancer that progressed on radiotherapy plus ipilimumab.

The chain links TRBV27 to TRBJ2-7, with TRBD2 matching 13 bases. J lost 7 bases, V lost 4 bases, and 1 base had no gene match. The CDR3 totals 13 residues. Per germline, CDR1 MNHEY and CDR2 SMNVEV (reference sequence). The CDR3 sequence: CASSSGLAGEQYV. The CDR3 DNA sequence: TGTGCCAGCAGTTCGGGACTAGCGGGAGAGCAGTACGTC.

The CDR3 nucleotides are TGTGCCAGTAGTACGACCGGGACAGGGAGCCAAGGCTACACCTTC. Translation: CASSTTGTGSQGYTF. The rearrangement uses TRBV19 and TRBJ1-2, with 9 bases aligning to TRBD1. Germline V gene sequence: CDR1 LNHDA, CDR2 SQIVND (reference sequence). This CDR3 is 15 amino acids long. J gave up 8 bases and V 4 bases, and 11 bases lay outside the gene matches. The whole variable domain, filled in from reference TRBV19 and TRBJ1-2, reads DGGITQSPKYLFRKEGQNVTLSCEQNLNHDAMYWYRQDPGQGLRLIYYSQIVNDFQKGDIAEGYSVSREKKESFPLTVTSAQKNPTAFYLCASSTTGTGSQGYTFGSGTRLTVV.

The rearrangement uses TRBV2 and TRBJ2-7; D gene unclear. V lost 8 bases and J lost 0, with 11 bases in between. Looked up from germline, CDR1 is SNHLY and CDR2 is FYNNEI. The CDR3 spans 13 residues. The CDR3 here is CASGSSSSYEQYV. Here the CDR3 DNA reads TGTGCCAGCGGCTCCTCGAGCTCCTACGAGCAGTACGTC.

The CDR3 is CASSFWAEGTDTQYF. Here the CDR3 DNA reads TGTGCCAGCAGCTTCTGGGCTGAGGGCACAGATACGCAGTATTTT. The rearrangement joins TRBV5-4 to TRBJ2-3; D gene unclear. The CDR3 is 15 amino acids. Trimming removed 2 bases from V and 1 base from J, with 11 bases in between. Germline CDR1 SGHNT, CDR2 YYREEE (reference sequence).

The chain employs TRBV6-1 and TRBJ2-1; D not resolved. The ends were cut back, 8 bases at V and 5 bases at J, with 7 bases in the middle. The CDR3 sequence is 11 residues long. CDR1 MNHNS and CDR2 SASEGT come from the germline V gene. The CDR3 DNA reads as TGTGCCAGCTTTGGGCACAATGAGCAGTTCTTC. Translating it yields CASFGHNEQFF.

V and J are TRBV5-8 and TRBJ2-1, with TRBD2 identical over 15 bases. The CDR3 spans 18 residues. The germline CDR1 and CDR2 sequences are SGHTS and YDEGEE. Trimming removed 2 bases from V and 4 bases from J; junction bases left unmatched: 7. CDR3 in amino acids: CASSFTGLAGGGYNEQFF. In nucleotides, the CDR3 is TGTGCCAGCAGCTTTACGGGACTAGCGGGAGGAGGTTACAATGAGCAGTTCTTC.

The chain links TRBV4-1 to TRBJ1-1, with 7 bases that match TRBD1. Germline V gives CDR1 MGHRA, CDR2 YSYEKL. The CDR3 is 17 residues long. V was pared by 0 bases and J by 5 bases, with 12 bases of the junction left unmatched. The chain's CDR3 is CASSQDLRGRADTEAFF. CDR3 nucleotides: TGCGCCAGCAGCCAAGATCTTAGGGGGCGCGCGGATACTGAAGCTTTCTTT.

The table lists this clone with a few counts. The chain employs TRBV29-1 and TRBJ2-1; TRBD2 matches 7 bases. CDR1 and CDR2 from the germline V gene are SQVTM and ANQGSEA. J was trimmed by 0 bases and V by 1 base; bases with no gene match: 18. The CDR3 extends over 20 amino acids. The CDR3 here is CSVEGSLAVPPLSSYNEQFF. DNA of the CDR3: TGCAGCGTTGAAGGTTCCCTAGCGGTCCCCCCACTGAGCTCCTACAATGAGCAGTTCTTC.

This rearrangement joins TRBV25-1 to TRBJ2-3, with D hard to call. The ends were cut back, 3 bases at V and 0 bases at J, with 10 bases in the middle. Germline CDR1 is MGHDK and CDR2 is SYGVNS. The CDR3 has 15 amino acids. CDR3 nucleotides: TGTGCCAGCAGTGATCCCTCCAGCAGCACAGATACGCAGTATTTT. This encodes CASSDPSSSTDTQYF.

As for this clone: One end of the junction is discordant with germline, which a read error may explain. The rearrangement links TRBV23-1 to TRBJ2-2; D call uncertain. TRBV23-1 is an ORF; its function is uncertain. This CDR3 contains 13 residues. In DNA, the CDR3 is TGCGCCAGCAGTTCCCCGAAAACCGGGGAGCTGTTTTTT. This translates into CASSSPKTGELFF.

This chain uses TRBV27 with TRBJ2-5, with D unclear. Looked up from germline, CDR1 is MNHEY and CDR2 is SMNVEV (reference sequence). The CDR3 totals 14 residues. The V gene lost 2 bases and the J gene lost 5 bases, with 12 bases spanning the gap. CDR3 protein: CASSLNWVGETQYF. The CDR3 region has the DNA TGTGCCAGCAGTTTAAATTGGGTTGGCGAGACCCAGTACTTC.

The chain carries TRBV2 and TRBJ2-3, with a weak D call TRBD1 (6 bases). The CDR3 has 16 residues. Trimming left V 11 bases short and J 0 bases short, with 21 bases between. Per the germline V gene, CDR1 is SNHLY and CDR2 is FYNNEI. CDR3 sequence reads: CAGKRRTGQSTDTQYF. CDR3 in DNA: TGTGCCGGTAAGAGGCGGACGGGACAAAGCACAGATACGCAGTATTTT.

V usage is TRBV6-5 and J usage is TRBJ2-7; D possibly corresponds to TRBD2 (5 bases). V was trimmed by 6 bases and J by 2 bases, leaving 17 bases between them. The CDR3 extends over 15 amino acids. Germline CDR1 and CDR2: MNHEY and SVGAGI. CDR3 loop: CASSPDSLRTYEQYV. The CDR3 DNA is TGTGCCAGCAGCCCGGACTCACTGAGGACCTACGAGCAGTACGTC.

V and J are TRBV27 and TRBJ2-1; 11 bases match TRBD2. This CDR3 spans 15 amino acids. Trimming took 5 bases from V and 7 from J; bases not matched to a gene: 7. In germline, CDR1 is MNHEY, CDR2 SMNVEV (reference sequence). CDR3 protein: CASSLAGGPRNEQFF. CDR3 sequence (DNA): TGTGCCAGCAGTCTAGCGGGAGGACCTAGGAATGAGCAGTTCTTC.

This clone turned up a few times. The rearrangement links TRBV28 to TRBJ2-7, with TRBD1 matching 7 bases. J was trimmed by 2 bases and V by 7 bases; bases with no gene match: 5. The CDR3 totals 13 residues. Germline V gene data show CDR1 as MDHEN and CDR2 as SYDVKM. This CDR3 is CASTVDRAYEQYF. Here the CDR3 DNA reads TGTGCCAGCACCGTTGACAGGGCCTACGAGCAGTACTTC.

This clone was counted once. V gene TRBV29-1 combines with J gene TRBJ2-7, with unresolved D. With 1 base removed from V and 5 bases from J, the gap between germline ends came to 12 bases. Per the germline V gene, CDR1 is SQVTM and CDR2 is ANQGSEA. The CDR3 loop spans 13 amino acids. As DNA, the CDR3 is TGCAGCGTTGAAGGGTATTTTTACAACGAGCAGTACGTC. This encodes CSVEGYFYNEQYV.

The chain couples TRBV11-2 to TRBJ2-1; D perhaps matches TRBD2 (6 bases). The CDR3 runs 15 residues. The germline V gene has CDR1 SGHAT and CDR2 FQNNGV. The ends were cut back, 2 bases at V and 5 bases at J, with 13 bases in the middle. DNA of the CDR3: TGTGCCAGCAGCTTATACCTAGCGTCTAACAATGAGCAGTTCTTC. Its protein is CASSLYLASNNEQFF.

The chain recombines TRBV19 with TRBJ2-1; D not certain. V lost 5 bases to trimming and J lost 5 bases, with 7 bases between them. The CDR3 loop spans 12 amino acids. Germline values: CDR1 LNHDA, CDR2 SQIVND (reference sequence). The CDR3 nucleotides are TGTGCCAGTAGTGTGGCGGACAATGAGCAGTTCTTC. It yields the protein CASSVADNEQFF. The full variable domain, rest sourced from reference TRBV19 and TRBJ2-1, is DGGITQSPKYLFRKEGQNVTLSCEQNLNHDAMYWYRQDPGQGLRLIYYSQIVNDFQKGDIAEGYSVSREKKESFPLTVTSAQKNPTAFYLCASSVADNEQFFGPGTRLTVL.

This clone appeared a few times. CDR3 in amino acids: CASSRQEGTEAFF. The CDR3 region has the DNA TGTGCCAGCTCACGGCAGGAGGGGACTGAAGCTTTCTTT. The V gene is TRBV18, the J gene TRBJ1-1; possibly TRBD1 for D (5 bases). There are 13 residues in the CDR3. The V end lost 4 bases, the J end lost 5 bases, and 11 bases lay between the germline ends. The V gene's germline CDR1 is KGHSH and CDR2 LQKENI.

This clone came up once. The gene calls are TRBV11-1 and TRBJ2-2, with 7 bases matching TRBD1. After removal of 2 bases from V and 0 bases from J, the junction contained 3 bases not matched to a gene. CDR1 SGHAT and CDR2 FQDESV come from the germline V gene (reference sequence). CDR3 size: 16 residues. CDR3 nucleotides: TGTGCCAGCAGCTTACACCAGGGGGCGAACACCGGGGAGCTGTTTTTT. Encoded protein: CASSLHQGANTGELFF.

The V gene is TRBV6-5, the J gene TRBJ2-5, with 10 bases aligning to TRBD1. V shed 5 bases, J shed 4 bases, and the junction held 4 bases outside the gene matches. CDR1 is MNHEY and CDR2 is SVGAGI in the germline V gene. This CDR3 has 14 residues. This chain's CDR3 is CASSQGTGVETQYF. CDR3 in DNA: TGTGCCAGCAGTCAAGGGACAGGGGTAGAGACCCAGTACTTC.

V is TRBV5-4 and J is TRBJ2-1, with TRBD1 as a possible D gene (6 bases). Trimming stripped 3 bases from V and 0 bases from J, with 13 bases between. This CDR3 is built from 16 residues. Germline CDR1 and CDR2: SGHNT and YYREEE (reference sequence). The CDR3: CASSSSPGDSYNEQFF. CDR3 nucleotides: TGTGCCAGCAGCTCGTCTCCAGGGGACTCCTACAATGAGCAGTTCTTC.

The rearrangement uses TRBV27 and TRBJ2-7; weak D call: TRBD1 (6 bases). The V and J ends lost 5 bases and 4 bases respectively, with 12 bases between them. Germline loops: CDR1 MNHEY, CDR2 SMNVEV (reference sequence). This CDR3 is 13 amino acids long. This CDR3 is CASSGGSLYEQYF. The CDR3 coding sequence is TGTGCCAGCAGTGGGGGCTCCCTTTACGAGCAGTACTTC.

This chain uses TRBV9 with TRBJ1-1; no clear D gene. Germline V gene lookup returns CDR1 SGDLS and CDR2 YYNGEE. The CDR3 spans 14 residues. Trimming shortened V by 0 bases and J by 4 bases, and 10 bases separated the two germline ends. The chain's CDR3 is CASSVAVGITEAFF. Written as DNA, the CDR3 is TGTGCCAGCAGCGTAGCGGTCGGAATCACTGAAGCTTTCTTT.

Relative to its sample, this clone is medium-sized. The chain links TRBV20-1 to TRBJ2-2; D is unresolved. Germline CDR1 DFQATT, CDR2 SNEGSKA (reference sequence). Trimming stripped 5 bases from V and 4 bases from J, with 5 bases between. The CDR3 runs to 11 residues. The CDR3 is CSARSTGELFF. Here the CDR3 DNA reads TGCAGTGCTCGTTCCACCGGGGAGCTGTTTTTT.

The CDR3 loop reads CASSPLLVSSGRASTGELFF. In DNA, the CDR3 is TGTGCCAGCAGTCCTCTCTTAGTTAGTAGCGGGAGGGCCAGCACCGGGGAGCTGTTTTTT. The J gene is TRBJ2-2, the V gene TRBV28, with 11 bases aligning to TRBD2. The CDR3 is 20 residues long. CDR1 is MDHEN, CDR2 SYDVKM, per germline. Trimming removed 5 bases from V and 4 bases from J; junction bases left unmatched: 18.

The chain combines TRBV28 with TRBJ2-1, with TRBD2 as a possible D gene (5 bases). In germline, CDR1 is MDHEN, CDR2 SYDVKM. CDR3 length: 17 residues. Trimming removed 4 bases at V and 5 bases at J, with 21 bases between. CDR3 protein: CASSSTPSASLDNEQFF. CDR3 bases: TGTGCCAGCAGTTCCACCCCTTCGGCTAGCTTAGACAATGAGCAGTTCTTC.

The chain joins TRBV11-2 to TRBJ2-1; 11 nucleotides agree with TRBD2. Looked up from germline, CDR1 is SGHAT and CDR2 is FQNNGV. Losses at the gene ends were 3 bases for V and 2 bases for J; bases not matched to a gene: 0. This CDR3 region has 15 residues. CDR3 residues: CASSLTSGTYNEQFF. For the CDR3, the DNA is TGTGCCAGCAGCTTGACTAGCGGGACCTACAATGAGCAGTTCTTC.

V gene TRBV7-3 combines with J gene TRBJ2-3, with TRBD2 matching 7 bases. Germline trimming cut 4 bases from V and 5 bases from J; bases unmatched to any gene: 3. The V gene's germline CDR1 is SGHTA and CDR2 FQGTGA. The CDR3 runs to 13 residues. The DNA of the CDR3 is TGTGCCAGCAGCTCAGCGGGGCGAGATACGCAGTATTTT. Protein sequence: CASSSAGRDTQYF.

In the case of this clone: The same CDR3 arises from other DNA sequences in this sample as well. The chain carries TRBV5-4 and TRBJ2-1; D is undetermined. This CDR3 has 13 residues. Trimming stripped 1 base from V and 6 bases from J, with 8 bases between. Germline-derived CDR1 and CDR2 are SGHNT and YYREEE (reference sequence). This CDR3 reads CASSLSGGNEQFF. The CDR3 DNA follows: TGTGCCAGCAGCTTGTCTGGTGGCAATGAGCAGTTCTTC.